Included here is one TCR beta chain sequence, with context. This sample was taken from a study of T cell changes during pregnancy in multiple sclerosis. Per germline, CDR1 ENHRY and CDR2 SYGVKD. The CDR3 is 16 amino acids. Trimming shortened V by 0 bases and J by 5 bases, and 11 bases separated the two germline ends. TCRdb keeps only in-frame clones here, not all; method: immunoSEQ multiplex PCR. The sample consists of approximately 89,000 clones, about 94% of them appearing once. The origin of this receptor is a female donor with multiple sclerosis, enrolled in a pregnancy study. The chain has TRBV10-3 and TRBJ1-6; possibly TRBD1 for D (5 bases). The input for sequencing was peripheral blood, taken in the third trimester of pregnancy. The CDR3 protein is CAISESTAPNNSPLHF. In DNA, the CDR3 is TGTGCCATCAGTGAGTCGACAGCACCGAATAATTCACCCCTCCACTTT.